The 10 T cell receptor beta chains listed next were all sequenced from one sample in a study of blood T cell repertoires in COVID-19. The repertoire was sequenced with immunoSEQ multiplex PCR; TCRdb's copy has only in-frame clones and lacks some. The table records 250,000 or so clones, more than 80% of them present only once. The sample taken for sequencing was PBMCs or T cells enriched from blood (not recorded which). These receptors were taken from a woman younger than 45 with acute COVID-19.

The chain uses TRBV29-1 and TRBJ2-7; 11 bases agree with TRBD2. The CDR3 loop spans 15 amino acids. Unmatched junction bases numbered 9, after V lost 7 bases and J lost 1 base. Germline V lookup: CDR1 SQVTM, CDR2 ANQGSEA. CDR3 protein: CSAVAGGKGSYEQYF. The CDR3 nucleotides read TGCAGCGCTGTAGCGGGAGGGAAAGGGTCCTACGAGCAGTACTTC.

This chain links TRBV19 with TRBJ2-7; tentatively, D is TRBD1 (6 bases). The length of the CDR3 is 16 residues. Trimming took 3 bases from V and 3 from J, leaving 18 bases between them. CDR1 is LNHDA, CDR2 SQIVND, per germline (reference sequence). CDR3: CASSMANREGGYEQYF. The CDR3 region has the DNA TGTGCCAGTAGTATGGCCAACAGGGAAGGTGGCTACGAGCAGTACTTC.

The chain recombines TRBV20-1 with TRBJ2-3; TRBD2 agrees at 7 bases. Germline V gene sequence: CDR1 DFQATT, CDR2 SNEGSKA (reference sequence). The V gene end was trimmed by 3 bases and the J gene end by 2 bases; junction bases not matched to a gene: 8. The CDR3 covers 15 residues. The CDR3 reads CSASTGGSATDTQYF. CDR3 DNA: TGCAGTGCTAGTACCGGCGGGAGTGCCACAGATACGCAGTATTTT.

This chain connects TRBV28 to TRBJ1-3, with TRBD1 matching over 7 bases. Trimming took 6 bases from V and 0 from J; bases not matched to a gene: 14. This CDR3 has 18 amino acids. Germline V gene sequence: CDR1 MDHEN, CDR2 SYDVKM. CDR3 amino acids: CASRTPPGQLSSGNTIYF. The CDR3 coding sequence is TGTGCCAGCAGAACGCCTCCGGGACAGCTCTCCTCTGGAAACACCATATATTTT.

The CDR3 DNA is TGTGCCAGCAGTTCCACCATTGGGGGGGTGGTTGATGAGCAGTTCTTC. Translating gives CASSSTIGGVVDEQFF. The chain couples TRBV6-2 or TRBV6-3 to TRBJ2-1; the match to TRBD2 covers 7 bases. The CDR3 is 16 amino acids. Germline V gene data show CDR1 as MNHEY and CDR2 as SVGEGT. J was trimmed by 8 bases and V by 4 bases; bases with no gene match: 14.

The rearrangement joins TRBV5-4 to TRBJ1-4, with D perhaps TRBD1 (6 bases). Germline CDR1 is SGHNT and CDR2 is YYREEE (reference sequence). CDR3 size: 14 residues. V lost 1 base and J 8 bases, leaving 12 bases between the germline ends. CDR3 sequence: CASSLSGGGEKLFF. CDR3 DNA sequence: TGTGCCAGCAGCTTGTCGGGGGGCGGCGAAAAACTGTTTTTT.

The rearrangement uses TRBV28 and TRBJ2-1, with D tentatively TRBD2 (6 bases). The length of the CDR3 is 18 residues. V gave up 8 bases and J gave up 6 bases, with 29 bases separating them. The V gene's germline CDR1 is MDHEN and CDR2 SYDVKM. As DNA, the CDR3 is TGTGCCAGCCATACAAGGCACACCGACCCAATGGGGGGCAATGAGCAGTTCTTC. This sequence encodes CASHTRHTDPMGGNEQFF.

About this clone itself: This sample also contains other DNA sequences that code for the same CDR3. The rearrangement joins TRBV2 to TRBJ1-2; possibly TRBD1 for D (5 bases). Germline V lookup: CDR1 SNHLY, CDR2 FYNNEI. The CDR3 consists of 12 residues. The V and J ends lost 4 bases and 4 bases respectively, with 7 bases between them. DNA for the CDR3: TGTGCCAGCAGTGGTCAGGGCTATGGCTACACCTTC. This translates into CASSGQGYGYTF.

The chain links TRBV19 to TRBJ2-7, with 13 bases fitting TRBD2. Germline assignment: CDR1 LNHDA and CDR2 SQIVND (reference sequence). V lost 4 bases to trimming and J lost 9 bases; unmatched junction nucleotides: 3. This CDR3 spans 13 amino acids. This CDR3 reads CASSRTSGSRQYF. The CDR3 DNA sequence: TGTGCCAGTAGTAGGACTAGCGGGAGCCGGCAGTACTTC. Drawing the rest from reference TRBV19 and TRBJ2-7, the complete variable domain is DGGITQSPKYLFRKEGQNVTLSCEQNLNHDAMYWYRQDPGQGLRLIYYSQIVNDFQKGDIAEGYSVSREKKESFPLTVTSAQKNPTAFYLCASSRTSGSRQYFGPGTRLTVT.

The CDR3 spells CASSPQEGEGFYGYTF. The CDR3 nucleotides read TGTGCCAGCAGCCCCCAAGAAGGGGAGGGTTTCTATGGCTACACCTTC. This sequence joins TRBV7-9 and TRBJ1-2; D is possibly TRBD1 (5 bases). V shed 5 bases and J shed 4 bases, with 20 bases lying between them. The germline V gene has CDR1 SEHNR and CDR2 FQNEAQ (reference sequence). The CDR3 extends over 16 amino acids.